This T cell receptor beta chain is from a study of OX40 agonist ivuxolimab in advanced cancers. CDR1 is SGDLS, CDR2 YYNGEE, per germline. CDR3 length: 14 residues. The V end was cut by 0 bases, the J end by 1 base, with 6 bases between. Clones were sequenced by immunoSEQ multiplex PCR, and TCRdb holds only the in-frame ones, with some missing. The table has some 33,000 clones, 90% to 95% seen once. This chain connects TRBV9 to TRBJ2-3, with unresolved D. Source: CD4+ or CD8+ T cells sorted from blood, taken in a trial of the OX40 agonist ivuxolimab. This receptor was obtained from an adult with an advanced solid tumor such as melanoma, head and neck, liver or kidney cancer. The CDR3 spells CASSVVGGTDTQYF. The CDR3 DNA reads TGTGCCAGCAGCGTAGTTGGGGGCACAGATACGCAGTATTTT.